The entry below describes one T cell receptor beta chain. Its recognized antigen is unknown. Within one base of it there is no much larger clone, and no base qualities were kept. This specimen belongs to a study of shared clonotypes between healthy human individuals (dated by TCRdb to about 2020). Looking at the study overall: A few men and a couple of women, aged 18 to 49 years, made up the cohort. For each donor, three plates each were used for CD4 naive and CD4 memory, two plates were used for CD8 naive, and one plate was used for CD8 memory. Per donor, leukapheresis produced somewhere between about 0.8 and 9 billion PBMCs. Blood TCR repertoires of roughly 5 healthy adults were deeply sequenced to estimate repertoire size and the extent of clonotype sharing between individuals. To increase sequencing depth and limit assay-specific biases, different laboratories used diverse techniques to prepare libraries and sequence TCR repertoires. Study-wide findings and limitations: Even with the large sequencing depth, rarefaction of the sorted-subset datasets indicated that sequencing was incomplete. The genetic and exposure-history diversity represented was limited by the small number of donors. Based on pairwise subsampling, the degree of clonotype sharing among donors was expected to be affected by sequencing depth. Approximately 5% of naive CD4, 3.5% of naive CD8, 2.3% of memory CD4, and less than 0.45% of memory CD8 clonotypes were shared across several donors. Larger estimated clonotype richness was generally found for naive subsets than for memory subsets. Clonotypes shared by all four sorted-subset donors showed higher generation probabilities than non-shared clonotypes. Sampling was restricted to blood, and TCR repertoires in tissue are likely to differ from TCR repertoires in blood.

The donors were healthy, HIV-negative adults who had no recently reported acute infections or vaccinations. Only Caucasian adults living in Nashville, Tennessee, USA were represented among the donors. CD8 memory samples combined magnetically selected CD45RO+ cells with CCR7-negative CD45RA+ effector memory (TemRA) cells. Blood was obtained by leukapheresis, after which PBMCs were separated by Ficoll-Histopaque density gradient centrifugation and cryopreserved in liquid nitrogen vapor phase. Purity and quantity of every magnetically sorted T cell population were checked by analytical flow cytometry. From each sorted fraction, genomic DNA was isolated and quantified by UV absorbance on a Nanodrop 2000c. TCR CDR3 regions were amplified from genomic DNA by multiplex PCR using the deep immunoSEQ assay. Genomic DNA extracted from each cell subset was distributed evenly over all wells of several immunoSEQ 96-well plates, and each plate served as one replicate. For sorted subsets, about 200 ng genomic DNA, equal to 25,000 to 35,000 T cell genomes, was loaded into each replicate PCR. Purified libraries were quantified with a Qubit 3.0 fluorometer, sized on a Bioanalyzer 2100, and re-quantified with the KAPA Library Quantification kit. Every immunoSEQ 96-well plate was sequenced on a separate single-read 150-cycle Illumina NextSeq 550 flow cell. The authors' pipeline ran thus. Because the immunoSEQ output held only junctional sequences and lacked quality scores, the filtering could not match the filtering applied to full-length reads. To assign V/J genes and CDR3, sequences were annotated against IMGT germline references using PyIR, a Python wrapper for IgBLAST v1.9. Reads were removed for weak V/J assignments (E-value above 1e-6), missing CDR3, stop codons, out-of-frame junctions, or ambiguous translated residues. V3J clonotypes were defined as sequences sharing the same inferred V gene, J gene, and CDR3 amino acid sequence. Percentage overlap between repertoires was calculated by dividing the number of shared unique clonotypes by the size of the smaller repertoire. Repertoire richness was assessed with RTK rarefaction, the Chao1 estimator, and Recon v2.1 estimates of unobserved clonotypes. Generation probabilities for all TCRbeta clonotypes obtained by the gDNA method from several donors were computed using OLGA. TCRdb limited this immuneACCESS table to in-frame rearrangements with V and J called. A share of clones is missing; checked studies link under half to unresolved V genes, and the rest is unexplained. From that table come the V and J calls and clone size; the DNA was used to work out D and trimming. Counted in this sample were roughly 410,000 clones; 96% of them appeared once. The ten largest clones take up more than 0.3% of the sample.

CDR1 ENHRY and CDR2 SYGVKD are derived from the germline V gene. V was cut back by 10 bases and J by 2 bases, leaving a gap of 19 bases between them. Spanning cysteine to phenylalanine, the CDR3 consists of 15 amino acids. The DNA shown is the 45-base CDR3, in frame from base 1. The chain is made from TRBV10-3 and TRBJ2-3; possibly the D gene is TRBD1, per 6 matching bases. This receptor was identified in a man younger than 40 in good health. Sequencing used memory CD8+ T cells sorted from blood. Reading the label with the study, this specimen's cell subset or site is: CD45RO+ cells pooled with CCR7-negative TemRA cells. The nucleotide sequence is TGTGCCACCATGCAGGGGAAAAGTCACACAGATACGCAGTATTTT. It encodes CATMQGKSHTDTQYF.